This T cell receptor (beta chain) came from a study of human T cells and chemical hapten exposure. Study-wide results and limits: Compared with pre-sensitization or healthy control sets, expanded TCRs clustered more. TCRs above 1 in 1000 frequency did not change with DPC sensitization. The donors suffered from alopecia, so their immune response may not match that of healthy people.

The CDR3 is made up of 14 amino acids. The ends were cut back, 1 base at V and 4 bases at J, with 13 bases in the middle. CDR1 and CDR2 (germline): SQVTM, ANQGSEA. This clonotype was counted at least ten times. Its antigen is unknown. Time point here: patch test 2, 6 weeks after DPC sensitization. Treatment in this sample: therapeutic diphenylcyclopropenone sensitization with weekly scalp DPC. TCRdb reprocessed the RACE reads via MiXCR and lists one record per CDR3 protein. The sample contains tens of thousands of distinct CDR3 sequences, around 9.3% of which appear only once. The chain couples TRBV29-1 to TRBJ1-1; TRBD1 is a possible D gene (5 bases). The sample in question was whole blood, obtained in connection with sensitization to the hapten diphenylcyclopropenone (DPC). This sequence was found in a woman between 45 and 60 years old with alopecia areata. Some clones in this sample may be carry-over from other donors' samples. The CDR3 is CSVEVGQGVTEAFF. The CDR3 DNA is TGCAGCGTTGAAGTTGGTCAGGGAGTCACTGAAGCTTTCTTT.